Shown below are 11 T cell receptor beta chains from a single sample sequenced in a study of cytomegalovirus exposure and HLA in healthy donors. Both 60 Vbeta primers and 13 Jbeta primers went into the PCR. Clones were read by immunoSEQ multiplex PCR, and TCRdb kept only the in-frame ones, dropping some. The sample holds approximately 160,000 clones, 60% to 80% seen once. Sequenced: PBMCs. The receptors were sampled from a middle-aged woman in good health and CMV-seropositive.

The chain employs TRBV21-1 and TRBJ2-7; whether TRBD2, the table's D call, matches the DNA was not checked. TRBV21-1 is reported as a pseudogene. This CDR3 is built from 13 residues. CDR3 region: CASSGEGGDEQYF. For the CDR3, the DNA is TGTGCCAGCAGCGGAGAGGGAGGGGACGAGCAGTACTTC.

In this sample, this clone turned up a few times. CDR3 DNA sequence: TGTGCCAGCAGTGATCTAGCGGGAAATGAGCAGTTCTTC. It translates to CASSDLAGNEQFF. The chain carries TRBV2 and TRBJ2-1; 9 positions agree with TRBD2. This CDR3 spans 13 amino acids. J lost 7 bases, V lost 3 bases, and 1 base had no gene match. Germline V gene sequence: CDR1 SNHLY, CDR2 FYNNEI.

As regards this clone: At one end, the junction sequence differs from germline, possibly due to a read error. This chain joins TRBV19 and TRBJ1-4; D not certain. Germline V gives CDR1 LNHDA, CDR2 SQIVND (reference sequence). The CDR3 covers 13 residues. The CDR3 here is CASKREESPGFLF. As DNA, the CDR3 is TGTGCCAGTAAGAGGGAGGAGTCCCCGGGATTCCTTTTT.

The chain couples TRBV12-5 to TRBJ1-5; D not resolved. This CDR3 has 12 residues. The V end was cut by 3 bases, the J end by 10 bases, with 10 bases between. Germline values: CDR1 LGHNT, CDR2 FRNRAP. The CDR3 region is CASGLNSLPQHF. The CDR3 DNA follows: TGTGCTAGTGGTTTAAACAGCCTACCCCAGCATTTT.

The gene calls are TRBV4-1 and TRBJ2-3, with TRBD1 matching over 7 bases. V gave up 2 bases and J gave up 0 bases; unmatched junction bases: 2. The V gene's germline CDR1 is MGHRA and CDR2 YSYEKL. The CDR3 consists of 15 residues. CDR3 bases: TGCGCCAGCAGCCAAACAGGGGCTAGCACAGATACGCAGTATTTT. Protein sequence: CASSQTGASTDTQYF.

The J gene is TRBJ2-3, the V gene TRBV7-9; 10 positions match TRBD2. Trimming cost V 4 bases and J 0 bases; bases outside gene matches: 7. The CDR3 is made up of 17 amino acids. Germline V lookup: CDR1 SEHNR, CDR2 FQNEAQ (reference sequence). For the CDR3, the DNA is TGTGCCAGCAGCTCCCTAAGGACTAGCGGTAGCACAGATACGCAGTATTTT. Translation gives CASSSLRTSGSTDTQYF. Full variable domain (outside the CDR3, taken from reference TRBV7-9 and TRBJ2-3): DTGVSQNPRHKITKRGQNVTFRCDPISEHNRLYWYRQTLGQGPEFLTYFQNEAQLEKSRLLSDRFSAERPKGSFSTLEIQRTEQGDSAMYLCASSSLRTSGSTDTQYFGPGTRLTVL.

This clone was observed a few times. V is TRBV4-2 and J is TRBJ2-1; 11 bases align to TRBD2. The CDR3 is 16 amino acids. V trimming: 0 bases; J trimming: 6 bases; junction bases outside the gene matches: 4. CDR1 is LGHNA, CDR2 YNFKEQ, per germline. The CDR3, as DNA: TGTGCCAGCAGCCAAGATGAACTAGCGGGAGTCAATGAGCAGTTCTTC. It is translated as CASSQDELAGVNEQFF.

The chain recombines TRBV28 with TRBJ1-4, with D hard to call. Trimming shortened V by 2 bases and J by 4 bases, and 8 bases separated the two germline ends. CDR1 MDHEN and CDR2 SYDVKM come from the germline V gene. The CDR3 runs to 14 residues. This chain's CDR3 is CASSLIGGNEKLFF. Written as DNA, the CDR3 is TGTGCCAGCAGTTTAATCGGTGGTAATGAAAAACTGTTTTTT.

J is TRBJ2-3 and V is TRBV18; 8 bases are shared with TRBD2. The trim removed 6 bases at V and 4 bases at J, leaving 9 bases unmatched. CDR1 and CDR2 from the germline V gene are KGHSH and LQKENI. CDR3 length: 15 residues. The CDR3 bases are TGTGCCAGCTCGACCTATAGCGGGAATTCAGATACGCAGTATTTT. The encoded protein is CASSTYSGNSDTQYF.

This clone was seen a handful of times. The rearrangement joins TRBV15 to TRBJ2-3; 9 bases are shared with TRBD1. The V and J ends lost 5 bases and 3 bases, in that order; junction bases with no gene match: 12. The length of the CDR3 is 17 residues. The germline V gene has CDR1 LNHNV and CDR2 YYDKDF (reference sequence). CDR3 residues: CATSPTPGTGPTDTQYF. The DNA for the CDR3 is TGTGCCACCAGCCCTACCCCCGGGACAGGGCCAACAGATACGCAGTATTTT.

The chain is built from TRBV6-1 and TRBJ1-1; TRBD1 might be the D (5 bases). Deletions cut 6 bases from V and 0 bases from J, with 11 bases between. Germline lookup yields CDR1 MNHNS and CDR2 SASEGT. The CDR3 spans 14 residues. The CDR3, as DNA: TGTGCCAGCAGCGAACAGGCTTTGAACACTGAAGCTTTCTTT. Its translation: CASSEQALNTEAFF.